Listed here are 18 T cell receptor beta chains from one sample, sequenced in a study of cytomegalovirus exposure and HLA in healthy donors. The study ran its PCR with 60 Vbeta and 13 Jbeta primers. Sequenced by immunoSEQ multiplex PCR; TCRdb stores in-frame clones only, minus some. The data contain about 90,000 clones, about 88% of them singletons. Sequencing used PBMCs. These receptor sequences come from a man between 18 and 35 years old in good health and CMV-seronegative.

The gene calls are TRBV11-2 and TRBJ2-4; D is ambiguous. The germline V gene has CDR1 SGHAT and CDR2 FQNNGV. This CDR3 contains 16 residues. Trimming took 0 bases from V and 6 from J, leaving 15 bases between them. The DNA of the CDR3 is TGTGCCAGCAGCTTAGATCCCCCGCGAGTAAGAAACATTCAGTACTTC. It is translated as CASSLDPPRVRNIQYF.

This clone was picked up one time. J is TRBJ2-1 and V is TRBV2; TRBD1 agrees at 9 bases. With V trimmed by 6 bases and J by 9 bases, 12 bases remained unmatched. CDR1 and CDR2 (germline): SNHLY, FYNNEI. There are 15 residues in the CDR3. The CDR3 loop reads CASRRGQGRLGEQFF. The CDR3 DNA follows: TGTGCCAGCAGGAGAGGACAGGGGAGACTAGGTGAGCAGTTCTTC.

A few counts support this clone. The chain joins TRBV6-5 to TRBJ1-4; possibly TRBD1 for D (5 bases). Germline V gives CDR1 MNHEY, CDR2 SVGAGI. CDR3 size: 15 residues. Trimming cost V 7 bases and J 7 bases, with 19 bases left between them. The CDR3 sequence is CASTRGGGVPEKLFF. The DNA of the CDR3 is TGTGCCAGCACCCGGGGCGGGGGTGTCCCTGAAAAACTGTTTTTT.

The chain combines TRBV28 with TRBJ1-1, with a weak D call TRBD1 (5 bases). Germline V lookup: CDR1 MDHEN, CDR2 SYDVKM. This CDR3 is 14 amino acids long. The ends were cut back, 3 bases at V and 2 bases at J, with 10 bases in the middle. The CDR3 DNA is TGTGCCAGCAGTTTGGCCAGGGCCAACACTGAAGCTTTCTTT. Translation: CASSLARANTEAFF.

The rearrangement joins TRBV15 to TRBJ2-3; 7 nucleotides line up with TRBD1. CDR1 is LNHNV, CDR2 YYDKDF, per germline (reference sequence). The CDR3 covers 18 residues. V lost 0 bases and J lost 1; bases outside the gene matches: 10. The chain's CDR3 is CATSRDGTVHGRTDTQYF. The DNA of the CDR3 is TGTGCCACCAGCAGAGATGGGACAGTTCACGGACGCACAGATACGCAGTATTTT.

This CDR3 reads CASSPIQGARREQYF. For the CDR3, the DNA is TGTGCCAGCAGTCCGATTCAGGGGGCTCGCCGCGAGCAGTACTTC. The gene calls are TRBV27 and TRBJ2-7; 8 bases are a match to TRBD1. Germline trimming cut 5 bases from V and 6 bases from J; bases unmatched to any gene: 12. The length of the CDR3 is 15 residues. The germline V gene encodes CDR1 MNHEY and CDR2 SMNVEV (reference sequence).

This clone was seen just once. CDR3 protein: CASSGQRNTEAFF. In nucleotides, the CDR3 is TGTGCCAGCAGCGGACAGAGGAACACTGAAGCTTTCTTT. This chain links TRBV7-2 with TRBJ1-1; perhaps TRBD1 as D (6 bases). Germline-derived CDR1 and CDR2 are SGHTA and FQGNSA. V shed 5 bases and J shed 1 base, with 8 bases lying between them. The CDR3 covers 13 residues.

This chain links TRBV4-1 with TRBJ2-1; 9 bases are a match to TRBD1. The CDR3 is 15 residues long. Trimming took 4 bases from V and 8 from J; bases not matched to a gene: 9. The germline V gene has CDR1 MGHRA and CDR2 YSYEKL. CDR3 nucleotide sequence: TGCGCCAGCAGCCTCCGGGACAGGGCGCTCGATGAGCAGTTCTTC. Protein product: CASSLRDRALDEQFF.

The sample holds one count of this clone. This rearrangement joins TRBV2 to TRBJ2-4; TRBD2 aligns across 7 bases. The V and J ends lost 7 bases and 7 bases, in that order; junction bases with no gene match: 1. The CDR3 covers 11 residues. Germline V gene lookup returns CDR1 SNHLY and CDR2 FYNNEI. For the CDR3, the DNA is TGTGCCAGCATGGGGGGGAACATTCAGTACTTC. Its translation is CASMGGNIQYF.

The chain links TRBV11-2 to TRBJ2-3; 10 bases agree with TRBD2. V shed 3 bases and J 0 bases; nucleotides not matched to a gene: 6. Germline loops: CDR1 SGHAT, CDR2 FQNNGV. This CDR3 has 17 amino acids. The CDR3 coding sequence is TGTGCCAGCAGCTTGACTAGCGGGTTCGATAGCACAGATACGCAGTATTTT. Its protein is CASSLTSGFDSTDTQYF.

This chain connects TRBV28 to TRBJ1-2, with D perhaps matching TRBD1 (5 bases). The V gene's germline CDR1 is MDHEN and CDR2 SYDVKM. This CDR3 is built from 13 residues. V lost 5 bases to trimming and J lost 8 bases, with 15 bases between them. CDR3 loop: CASSGGDVRGYTF. CDR3 bases: TGTGCCAGCAGTGGGGGGGACGTCCGAGGCTACACCTTC.

This rearrangement joins TRBV7-9 to TRBJ2-1; 7 nucleotides agree with TRBD2. CDR3 length equals 15 residues. Germline V gene sequence: CDR1 SEHNR, CDR2 FQNEAQ (reference sequence). V was clipped by 4 bases and J by 12 bases; unmatched bases: 15. CDR3 sequence reads: CASSYAGAPTLGQFF. CDR3 in DNA: TGTGCCAGCAGCTACGCGGGAGCCCCTACTTTAGGGCAGTTCTTC.

V is TRBV2 and J is TRBJ1-2, with D tentatively TRBD1 (6 bases). The CDR3 runs 13 residues. CDR1 is SNHLY and CDR2 is FYNNEI in the germline V gene. The ends were cut back, 4 bases at V and 8 bases at J, with 14 bases in the middle. The CDR3 reads CASSGGQVGGYTF. The CDR3 DNA sequence: TGTGCCAGCAGTGGGGGGCAGGTTGGGGGCTACACCTTC.

The chain has TRBV2 and TRBJ1-1; D is undetermined. V lost 5 bases and J lost 1, with 8 bases in between. CDR1 is SNHLY and CDR2 is FYNNEI in the germline V gene. The CDR3 covers 13 residues. As DNA, the CDR3 is TGTGCCAGCAGTTCGGGTTGGAACACTGAAGCTTTCTTT. Encoded protein: CASSSGWNTEAFF.

This chain joins TRBV29-1 and TRBJ2-3, with 7 positions matching TRBD2. The trim removed 3 bases at V and 0 bases at J, leaving 6 bases unmatched. This CDR3 contains 15 residues. The germline CDR1 and CDR2 sequences are SQVTM and ANQGSEA. Here the CDR3 DNA reads TGCAGCGTTGAGAGTAGCGGGCTAAGCACAGATACGCAGTATTTT. Encoded protein: CSVESSGLSTDTQYF.

CDR3 sequence: CAWSRRGSGNTIYF. CDR3 in DNA: TGTGCCTGGAGCCGGAGAGGGTCTGGAAACACCATATATTTT. The V gene is TRBV30, the J gene TRBJ1-3, with no clear D. Trimming removed 3 bases from V and 1 base from J, with 10 bases in between. Germline lookup yields CDR1 GTSNPN and CDR2 SVGIG (reference sequence). CDR3 length equals 14 residues.

The V and J genes are TRBV9 and TRBJ1-2, with TRBD1 matching 7 bases. The length of the CDR3 is 14 residues. Germline CDR1 reads SGDLS; CDR2 reads YYNGEE. The V segment lost 3 bases and the J segment 13 bases; nucleotides outside the gene matches: 15. CDR3 DNA: TGTGCCAGCAGCGAACCGGGACAGTGGACTTTGGGCACCTTC. Amino acids: CASSEPGQWTLGTF. Full variable domain (missing parts from reference TRBV9 and TRBJ1-2): DSGVTQTPKHLITATGQRVTLRCSPRSGDLSVYWYQQSLDQGLQFLIQYYNGEERAKGNILERFSAQQFPDLHSELNLSSLELGDSALYFCASSEPGQWTLGTFGSGTRLTVV.

The rearrangement links TRBV18 to TRBJ1-5; D ambiguous. Trimming took 2 bases from V and 0 from J, leaving 8 bases between them. The CDR3 runs to 15 residues. Per the germline V gene, CDR1 is KGHSH and CDR2 is LQKENI. As DNA, the CDR3 is TGTGCCAGCTCACCAATTGACATTAGCAATCAGCCCCAGCATTTT. Encoded protein: CASSPIDISNQPQHF.